The text below deals with one T cell receptor (beta chain). This entry comes from a study of shared clonotypes between healthy human individuals. V was cut by 3 bases and J by 1 base, with 10 bases left in between. The CDR3 covers 15 residues. Germline V gene lookup returns CDR1 SQVTM and CDR2 ANQGSEA. Each replicate PCR on the sorted subsets used about 0.2 ug DNA (about 30,000 T cell genomes). Sequenced by immunoSEQ multiplex PCR; TCRdb stores in-frame clones only, minus some. This table has about 690,000 clones, around 90% appearing once. The sample consisted of memory CD8+ T cells from PBMCs. Subset given: CD45RO+ cells pooled with CCR7-negative TemRA cells. The sequence was collected from a young man in good health. Some clones in this sample may be carry-over from other donors' samples. V gene TRBV29-1 combines with J gene TRBJ2-6; D possibly corresponds to TRBD1 (6 bases). This chain's CDR3 is CSVETGGSGANVLTF. Written as DNA, the CDR3 is TGCAGCGTTGAGACAGGAGGATCTGGGGCCAACGTCCTGACTTTC.